This T cell receptor (beta chain) is drawn from a study of cytomegalovirus exposure and HLA in healthy donors (dated by TCRdb to about 2017). At the level of the whole study: An earlier analysis of several hundred of the donors reported more than 250 Gb of sequence data and some 120 million unique TCR beta sequences from 190 million or so T cells. All discovery cohort repertoires had been generated using a single sequencing platform. In an earlier analysis of several hundred of the donors, high-throughput TCR beta sequencing was used to judge whether each TCR beta V gene segment behaved as functional or pseudogenic. An early release covering just under 650 HLA-typed donors comprised 250 to 350 gigabases of sequencing data and around 85 million unique TCR sequences. The T cell repertoires of 666 subjects were profiled by immunosequencing and related to cytomegalovirus serostatus. The study combined high-throughput TCR immunosequencing, statistical association of individual TCRs with disease status, and machine learning to predict cytomegalovirus infection status. About five DR-DQ haplotypes were handled as single units for association and clustering, since linkage in the cohort was strong. Among the approximately 430 genotyped donors, 75% to 90% belonged to the genetic ancestry cluster associated with self-reported Caucasian donors. Besides the first cohort of roughly 640 subjects, a separate validation cohort made up of 120 different subjects was used. A later analysis re-analyzed previously published TCR beta repertoires from roughly 600 donors and added high-resolution HLA genotyping to study TCR occurrence patterns. Among a few hundred genotyped donors of the cohort, an average of 235,054 unique TCR beta nucleotide sequences were sequenced per donor, around 18% of them non-productive. Donor age, sex, ethnicity and CMV serostatus were collected together with the repertoire data. Genome-wide SNP genotypes for about three fifths of the roughly 670 donors were used in a later genetic analysis, which treated that subset as a discovery cohort. In the later analysis, no new phenotypic data were used to find candidate immune exposures; instead, reliance was placed on TCR beta sequences and their occurrence across donors. Class I and class II HLA loci were covered by the typing at four-digit resolution. The study was designed to test whether signatures of past pathogen exposure could be identified by cataloging public T cell receptors. The number of typed donors differed by locus: about 620-640 for A, B, C, DRB1 and DQB1; about 520 for DQA1; some 610 for DPA1; and around 490 for DPB1. The paper as a whole reports these results and caveats: Most CMV-associated TCR beta chains appeared to be HLA-restricted in a later analysis, and the HLA associations seemed to be driven largely by CMV exposure. A further reported finding was that TCR beta sequences accurately predicted the HLA-A and HLA-B alleles for most subjects in the first cohort. Some IMGT-functional V segments, including TRBV6-2 and TRBV6-3, could not be distinguished by the 87-base-pair reads and were therefore excluded. In the study, 150 to 200 TCR beta chains were listed as associated with cytomegalovirus. While some public TCRs were present in many individuals, most TCR sequences turned up only very rarely across donors. According to a later genetic analysis, donors in an Asian-associated ancestry cluster had fewer N-insertions in productive TCRs than the approximately 650-donor mean. V-gene and J-gene trimming of TCR beta chains was associated with a missense DCLRE1C variant in a later genetic analysis, and the association was replicated in an independent cohort. Compared with equally common non-associated chains, HLA-associated TCR beta chains in a later analysis were more clonally expanded and had lower generation probabilities. Because HLA typing was missing for some donors at each locus, association tests included only the typed subset. Immune exposure information for the cohort was limited to CMV serostatus. A later analysis associated 16,951 TCR beta sequences with specific HLA alleles at a false discovery rate of 0.05. Assigning TCR associations to individual alleles was difficult when HLA alleles, especially DR and DQ, strongly co-occurred. Because counts were too low, seventeen rarely observed V segments, including chromosome 9 orphons, were excluded from the earlier analysis of around 640 of the donors. In both the original and validation cohorts, the classifier was reported to diagnose cytomegalovirus status with high specificity and sensitivity. The authors suggested that the approach could potentially be generalized to other disease states and immunological phenotypes. A later analysis reported that several top co-occurrence clusters appeared linked to parvovirus B19, influenza, CMV and Epstein-Barr virus. In vitro tests confirmed that a few of the cytomegalovirus-associated TCR beta chains recognize cytomegalovirus antigens. In this cohort, only TCR beta chains were sequenced, and detectable features were limited by the absence of alpha or paired-chain data. Correlated functional status among segregating V segments might reflect linkage disequilibrium, but an unknown experimental factor could not be ruled out. In an earlier analysis of some 540 of the donors, most TCR beta V segments appeared in productive rearrangements about 90% or about 30% of the time, broadly matching IMGT annotations. Presence/absence analyses assumed roughly uniform sequencing depth across donors, an assumption that may not hold. A later analysis found that TCR association rates varied across HLA loci, with DRB1 alleles showing the most associated TCRs and HLA-C alleles the fewest. A cluster of highly shared sequence variants was judged likely to be a technical artifact of the sequencing pipeline.

The library was made by the immunoSEQ multiplex PCR assay. For the multiplex PCR, a mixture combining 60 forward primers for TCR Vbeta segments and 13 reverse primers for TCR Jbeta segments was used. A multiplex PCR assay on genomic DNA amplified the CDR3 region of rearranged TCR beta genes. The amplified TCR beta libraries were sequenced on the Illumina HiSeq System as 87-base-pair reads. In the source study's methods: Across the roughly 640 repertoires, a later analysis counted around 80 million unique TCR beta chains, around 11 million of which were shared by at least two donors. Raw reads were error-corrected and collapsed into unique sequences with a nearest-neighbor algorithm that merged closely related sequences to remove PCR and sequencing errors. Alignment of CDR3 sequences to IMGT reference sequences was used to assign V, D and J gene segments. For a sequence to be retained, at least a six-nucleotide match to both a V gene segment and a J gene segment was required. A rearrangement counted as productive if the CDR3 had no stop codons and remained in frame with V and J, and every other rearrangement counted as non-productive. CDR3 was defined according to IMGT convention as the region running from the second conserved V-encoded cysteine to the conserved J-encoded phenylalanine. In an earlier analysis of some 550 of the donors, sequences lacking an unambiguous match to a single V gene segment were excluded. An earlier analysis of 587 of the donors classified V segments as functional when productive rearrangements were above 56.7% and as segregating when the standard deviation between donors was above 5%. A statistical classification framework was built for diagnosing cytomegalovirus status from the catalog of TCR beta chain sequences. A later analysis assigned V and J genes by comparing TCR nucleotide sequences with IMGT/GENE-DB human TR gene sequences. The TCRdist pipeline was used in a later analysis to assign CDR3 sequences and most-parsimonious VDJ recombination scenarios. A later analysis defined each TCR beta chain by its CDR3 amino acid sequence plus V-gene family, and excluded reads lacking a unique V-gene family. In a later analysis, some 600 highly shared, low-generation-probability nucleotide sequences were removed to address suspected cross-contamination and a sequencing artifact. In a later analysis, a clonal expansion index for each public chain was calculated from normalized within-repertoire ranks of inferred template counts. Generation probabilities in a later analysis came from a VDJ recombination model fitted to out-of-frame rearrangements, and those results were checked against IGoR. A later analysis scored TCR-TCR, TCR-HLA and TCR-CMV co-occurrence with hypergeometric tests, applying a repertoire-size bias correction to TCR pairs. To estimate false discovery rates, a later analysis permuted the HLA or CMV assignments 20 times. A later analysis grouped co-occurring TCRs with DBSCAN, adding TCRdist sequence similarity when clustering within HLA-allele-positive subsets. Co-occurrence clustering excluded repertoires with fewer than 30,000 or more than 120,000 public chains, plus five with anomalous nucleotide sharing. The table comes from immuneACCESS by way of TCRdb, which keeps in-frame sequences with V and J called. Part of the clones is missing from these tables; in studies checked, under half for an unresolved V gene and the rest for unknown reasons. V and J calls and clone size are given by that table; D and trimming were obtained from the DNA. This sample is represented by about 70,000 clones; roughly 85% of them were singletons. 2% of the sample rests with the top ten.

The CDR3 goes from the cysteine to the phenylalanine over 14 residues. Of the read, only the CDR3 DNA is kept; its 42 bases are in frame from base 1. At the junction V is shortened by 4 bases and J by 1 base, with 9 bases in between. CDR1 and CDR2 are read off the germline V gene as SGHNT and YENEEA. Concerning this clone: Its antigen remains undetermined. The record has no base qualities; no much larger clone is one base away.

The cohort was made up of approximately 700 healthy bone marrow donors. At the time of sampling, all cohort members were nominally healthy, though unrecorded immune exposures were likely present. The donor was CMV seronegative and was included in the group of 352 seronegative cohort members. A peripheral blood sample was provided by each donor, and peripheral blood mononuclear cells were used for TCR beta sequencing. The Qiagen DNeasy Blood Extraction Kit was used to extract genomic DNA from the blood cell samples. The clonotype comes from a woman younger than 45 in good health and CMV-seronegative. The V and J genes are TRBV11-3 and TRBJ2-3; TRBD2 is a possible D gene, resting on 6 matching bases. The material sequenced was PBMCs. The nucleotide sequence is given as TGTGCCAGCAGCTGGCGGGGAGGCACAGATACGCAGTATTTT. It translates as CASSWRGGTDTQYF.